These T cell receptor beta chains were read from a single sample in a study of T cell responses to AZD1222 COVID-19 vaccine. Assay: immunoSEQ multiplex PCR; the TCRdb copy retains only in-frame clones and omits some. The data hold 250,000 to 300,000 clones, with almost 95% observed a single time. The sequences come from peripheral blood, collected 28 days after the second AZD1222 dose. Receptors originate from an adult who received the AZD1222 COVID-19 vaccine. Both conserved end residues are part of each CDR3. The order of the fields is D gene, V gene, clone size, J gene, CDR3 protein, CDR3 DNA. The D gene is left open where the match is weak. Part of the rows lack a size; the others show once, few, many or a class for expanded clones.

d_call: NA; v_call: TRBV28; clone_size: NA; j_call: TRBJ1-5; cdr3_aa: CASREDLSNQPQHF; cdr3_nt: TGTGCCTCGAGGGAGGACCTTAGCAATCAGCCCCAGCATTTT
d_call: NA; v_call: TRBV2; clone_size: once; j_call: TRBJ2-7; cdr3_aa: CASSEGREQYF; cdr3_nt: TGTGCCAGCAGTGAAGGAAGGGAGCAGTACTTC
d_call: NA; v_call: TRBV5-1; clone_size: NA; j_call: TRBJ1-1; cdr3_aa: CASSLEMNTEAFF; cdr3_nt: TGCGCCAGCAGCTTGGAGATGAACACTGAAGCTTTCTTT
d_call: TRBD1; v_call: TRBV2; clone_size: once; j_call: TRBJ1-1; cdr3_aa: CASSSGQGNTEAFF; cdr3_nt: TGTGCCAGCAGTTCCGGACAGGGGAACACTGAAGCTTTCTTT
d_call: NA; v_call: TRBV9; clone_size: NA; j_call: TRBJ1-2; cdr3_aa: CASSSGAFNYGYTF; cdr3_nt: TGTGCCAGCAGCTCGGGGGCCTTCAACTATGGCTACACCTTC
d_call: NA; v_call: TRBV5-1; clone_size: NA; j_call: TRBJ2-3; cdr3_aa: CASTPRGHSTDTQYF; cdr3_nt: TGCGCCAGCACCCCCCGGGGACACAGCACAGATACGCAGTATTTT
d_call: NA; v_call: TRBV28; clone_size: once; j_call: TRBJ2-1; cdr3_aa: CASSLLGVSEQFF; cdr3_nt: TGTGCCAGCAGTTTATTGGGGGTGTCGGAGCAGTTCTTC
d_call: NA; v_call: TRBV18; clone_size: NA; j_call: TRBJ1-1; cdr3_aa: CASSEGLNTEAFF; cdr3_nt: TGTGCCAGCTCCGAGGGGCTGAACACTGAAGCTTTCTTT
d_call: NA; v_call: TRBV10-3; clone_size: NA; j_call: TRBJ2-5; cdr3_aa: CAISPSKGETQYF; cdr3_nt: TGTGCCATCAGTCCGAGTAAAGGAGAGACCCAGTACTTC
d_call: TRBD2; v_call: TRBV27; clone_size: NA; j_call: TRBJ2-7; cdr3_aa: CASSWGRDPDQQYF; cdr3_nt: TGTGCCAGCAGTTGGGGGAGGGACCCCGATCAGCAGTACTTC
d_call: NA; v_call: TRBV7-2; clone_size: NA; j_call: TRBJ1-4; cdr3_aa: CASSLGHRPGLFF; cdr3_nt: TGTGCCAGCAGCTTAGGTCATCGCCCAGGGCTGTTTTTT
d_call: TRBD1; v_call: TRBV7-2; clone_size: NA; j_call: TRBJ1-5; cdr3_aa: CASSRQGAQPQHF; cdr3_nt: TGTGCCAGCAGTCGACAGGGTGCCCAGCCCCAGCATTTT
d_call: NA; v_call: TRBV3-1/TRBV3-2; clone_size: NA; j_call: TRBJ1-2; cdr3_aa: CASSLSGYGYTF; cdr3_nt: TGTGCCAGCAGCCTCTCAGGGTACGGCTACACCTTC
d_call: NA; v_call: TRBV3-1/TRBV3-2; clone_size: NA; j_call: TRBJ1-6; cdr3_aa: CASSQEPQNGRSPLHF; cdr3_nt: TGTGCCAGCAGCCAAGAGCCCCAGAACGGTCGCTCACCCCTCCACTTT
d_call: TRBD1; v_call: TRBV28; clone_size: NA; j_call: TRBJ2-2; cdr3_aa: CASRLKDRPFSGELFF; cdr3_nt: TGTGCCAGCAGGTTAAAGGACAGGCCCTTTAGCGGGGAGCTGTTTTTT
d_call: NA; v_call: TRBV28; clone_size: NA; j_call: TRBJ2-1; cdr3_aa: CASSPPLGNEQFF; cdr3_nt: TGTGCCAGCAGCCCCCCGTTAGGCAATGAGCAGTTCTTC
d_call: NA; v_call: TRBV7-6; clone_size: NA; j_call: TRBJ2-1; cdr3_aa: CASSLAGDIPSYNEQFF; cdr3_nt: TGTGCCAGCAGCTTAGCGGGGGACATACCTTCCTACAATGAGCAGTTCTTC
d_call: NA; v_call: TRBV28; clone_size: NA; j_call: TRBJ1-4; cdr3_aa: CASSVEGPTNEKLFF; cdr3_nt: TGTGCCAGCAGTGTCGAGGGGCCAACTAATGAAAAACTGTTTTTT
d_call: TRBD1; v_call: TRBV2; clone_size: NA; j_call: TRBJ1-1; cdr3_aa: CASRRKGPGTGSEAFF; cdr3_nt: TGTGCCAGCAGAAGAAAGGGTCCCGGGACAGGATCTGAAGCTTTCTTT
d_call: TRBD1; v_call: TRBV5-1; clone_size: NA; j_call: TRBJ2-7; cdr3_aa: CASSLADRVKDYEQYF; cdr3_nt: TGCGCCAGCAGCTTGGCGGACAGGGTTAAGGACTACGAGCAGTACTTC
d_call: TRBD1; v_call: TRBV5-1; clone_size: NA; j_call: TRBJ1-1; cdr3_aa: CASSLTGTGKAFF; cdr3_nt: TGCGCCAGCAGCTTGACCGGGACAGGGAAAGCTTTCTTT
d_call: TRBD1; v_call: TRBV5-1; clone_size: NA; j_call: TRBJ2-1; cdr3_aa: CASSHTGDGSYNEQFF; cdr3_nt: TGCGCCAGCAGCCACACAGGGGATGGCTCCTACAATGAGCAGTTCTTC
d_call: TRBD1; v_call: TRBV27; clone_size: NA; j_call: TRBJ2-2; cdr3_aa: CASSPSVGGSAGELFF; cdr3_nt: TGTGCCAGCAGTCCGTCTGTAGGGGGCAGCGCCGGGGAGCTGTTTTTT
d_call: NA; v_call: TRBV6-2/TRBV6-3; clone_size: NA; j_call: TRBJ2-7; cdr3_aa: CASSWVGSSYEQYF; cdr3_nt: TGTGCCAGCAGTTGGGTTGGGAGCTCCTACGAGCAGTACTTC
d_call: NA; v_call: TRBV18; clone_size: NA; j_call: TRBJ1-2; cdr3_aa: CASSPPGGDNYGYTF; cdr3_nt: TGTGCCAGCTCACCACCCGGGGGTGATAACTATGGCTACACCTTC